This paragraph covers one TCR beta chain sequence. Its antigen is unknown. No quality values exist for individual bases; no much larger clone is one base distant. The immunoSEQ Assay, a bias-controlled multiplex PCR, was used to amplify TCRbeta CDR3 regions from genomic DNA. The study's processing was this. The number of nucleated cells in each sample was estimated from the amplification of reference gene primers within the assay. To quantify the absolute abundance of each unique TCRbeta CDR3 rearrangement, sequence reads were collapsed and filtered. For each sample, productive Simpson clonality was calculated as the square root of Simpson's diversity index over productive rearrangements. The clones in this table, taken by TCRdb from immuneACCESS, are in-frame only. Not every clone is retained; where verified, under half of the shortfall comes from an unresolved V gene, and the cause of the rest is unknown. V and J calls and clone size are those listed in that table; D and trimming were worked out from the DNA. The table for this sample lists almost 250,000 clones; roughly 86% of them were counted only once. Jointly, the top ten make up about 1.6% of the sample.

Reading from cysteine to phenylalanine, the CDR3 counts 15 amino acids. Kept here is only the CDR3 DNA, which spans 45 bases and is read in frame from base 1. CDR1 MDHEN and CDR2 SYDVKM were looked up in the germline V gene. The germline V end is reduced by 3 bases and the J end by 8 bases; junction bases left unmatched: 8. Another Seattle source contributed samples from volunteer blood donors who had recovered from COVID-19. Each collaborating institution followed its own protocols to collect whole blood in K2EDTA tubes. For TCRbeta analysis, collaborators shipped samples in one of three forms: frozen whole blood, isolated PBMCs, or DNA extracted from either of those sample types. The sample originates from a study of blood T cell repertoires in COVID-19 (dated by TCRdb to the early 2020s). Regarding the study in general: Samples from collaborators originated in the United States, Italy and Spain and spanned both the acute and convalescent phases of COVID-19. Where HLA class I and class II types were available, the types were taken from metadata supplied by the sample provider, not from assay-based typing. The repertoires were made available in a free public database intended to serve as a resource for research on the immune response to SARS-CoV-2. The sample metadata nearly always contained a de-identified subject ID, COVID-19 status, age in years and sex. The samples were drawn from two sources: the first 160 participants of the ongoing ImmuneRACE study, and 1,254 subjects contributed by 6 global collaborators. The prospective study material was composed of cDNA or gDNA derived from T cells, B-cell-depleted T cells, or PBMCs. Subjects who had been exposed to COVID-19, were actively infected with it, or had recovered from it provided the deeply sampled blood TCRbeta repertoires that made up the dataset. Overall results and qualifications from the work: The amount of clinical and demographic metadata varied by source and participant and was provided uncurated.

Recombination linked TRBV28 to TRBJ1-4; TRBD1 fits 8 bases in the junction. The TCR originated in a woman aged 60-75 years who had recovered from COVID-19. The specimen sequenced was peripheral blood. The CDR3: CASSLGTGWGEKLFF. The nucleotide sequence is TGTGCCAGCAGTTTGGGGACAGGTTGGGGGGAAAAACTGTTTTTT. The full variable domain, completed from the reference TRBV28 and TRBJ1-4 proteins outside the CDR3, reads DVKVTQSSRYLVKRTGEKVFLECVQDMDHENMFWYRQDPGLGLRLIYFSYDVKMKEKGDIPEGYSVSREKKERFSLILESASTNQTSMYLCASSLGTGWGEKLFFGSGTQLSVL.